These 16 T cell receptor beta chains share one sample of origin, sequenced in a study of cytomegalovirus exposure and HLA in healthy donors. Primers for the PCR totalled 60 Vbeta and 13 Jbeta. Clones were read by immunoSEQ multiplex PCR, and TCRdb kept only the in-frame ones, dropping some. The data show 100,000 to 150,000 clones, around 77% seen once. Material for sequencing was PBMCs. These receptors originate from a man aged 18 to 29 in good health and CMV-seropositive.

The chain couples TRBV15 to TRBJ1-4; 10 bases fit TRBD1. The V gene's germline CDR1 is LNHNV and CDR2 YYDKDF (reference sequence). Trimming removed 1 base from V and 8 bases from J; junction bases left unmatched: 4. This CDR3 is built from 15 residues. The CDR3 here is CATSRVGTGAEKLFF. The CDR3 nucleotides read TGTGCCACCAGCAGAGTGGGGACAGGGGCCGAAAAACTGTTTTTT.

The chain joins TRBV5-1 to TRBJ1-1, with TRBD1 as a possible D gene (6 bases). Germline CDR1 SGHRS, CDR2 YFSETQ. Trimming took off 4 bases at V and 4 bases at J, with 14 bases between the two ends. The length of the CDR3 is 14 residues. CDR3 sequence: CASSQQGGGTEAFF. The CDR3 DNA follows: TGCGCCAGCAGCCAACAGGGCGGAGGCACTGAAGCTTTCTTT.

The genes are TRBV6-5 and TRBJ2-1; 9 nucleotides align to TRBD2. J lost 0 bases, V lost 6 bases, and 3 bases had no gene match. The CDR3 is 15 residues long. The germline gives CDR1 MNHEY, CDR2 SVGAGI. This CDR3 is CASRNSGSSYNEQFF. As DNA, the CDR3 is TGTGCCAGCAGGAATAGCGGGAGCTCCTACAATGAGCAGTTCTTC.

V usage is TRBV7-8 and J usage is TRBJ1-2; 8 positions agree with TRBD1. CDR1 and CDR2 (germline): SGHVS, FQNEAQ. V lost 3 bases, J lost 0 bases, and 15 bases stayed unmatched. This CDR3 contains 19 residues. The CDR3 coding sequence is TGTGCCAGCAGCTTCAACGAGCCGGGACAGGATCAAGCTAACTATGGCTACACCTTC. Protein: CASSFNEPGQDQANYGYTF.

The V and J genes are TRBV6-5 and TRBJ1-5; no definite D call. This CDR3 contains 13 residues. Germline values: CDR1 MNHEY, CDR2 SVGAGI. V shed 6 bases and J shed 0 bases, with 6 bases lying between them. CDR3 bases: TGTGCCAGCAGGGGCTCTAGCAATCAGCCCCAGCATTTT. Translation gives CASRGSSNQPQHF.

The CDR3 region has the DNA TGTGCCAGCAGCGTTCCGGGACAGAGCACAGATACGCAGTATTTT. Translating it yields CASSVPGQSTDTQYF. The chain uses TRBV14 and TRBJ2-3, with 7 bases aligning to TRBD1. Germline V gives CDR1 SGHDN, CDR2 FVKESK. CDR3 length: 15 amino acids. V trimming: 5 bases; J trimming: 0 bases; junction bases outside the gene matches: 5. Based on the CDR3 plus reference TRBV14 and TRBJ2-3, the full variable domain is EAGVTQFPSHSVIEKGQTVTLRCDPISGHDNLYWYRRVMGKEIKFLLHFVKESKQDESGMPNNRFLAERTGGTYSTLKVQPAELEDSGVYFCASSVPGQSTDTQYFGPGTRLTVL.

This clone was observed once. The chain combines TRBV29-1 with TRBJ2-4; TRBD1 is a possible D gene (6 bases). Trimming took off 0 bases at V and 6 bases at J, with 9 bases between the two ends. The CDR3 is 13 amino acids. Germline V gene data show CDR1 as SQVTM and CDR2 as ANQGSEA. The CDR3: CSVEDRRGNIQYF. In nucleotides, the CDR3 is TGCAGCGTTGAAGATCGCAGGGGAAACATTCAGTACTTC.

The chain combines TRBV18 with TRBJ1-4, with 7 bases identical to TRBD1. The germline V gene has CDR1 KGHSH and CDR2 LQKENI. J was trimmed by 4 bases and V by 3 bases; bases with no gene match: 5. The CDR3 extends over 15 amino acids. This CDR3 reads CASSPGDSFNEKLFF. The CDR3 DNA reads as TGTGCCAGCTCACCGGGGGACAGTTTTAATGAAAAACTGTTTTTT.

Only a few counts were recorded for this clone. The chain has TRBV11-1 and TRBJ2-1; a weak D match, TRBD2 (5 bases). The CDR3 consists of 15 residues. Germline V lookup: CDR1 SGHAT, CDR2 FQDESV (reference sequence). Trimming left V 5 bases short and J 0 bases short, with 11 bases between. The CDR3 sequence: CASSPLGSSYNEQFF. CDR3 in DNA: TGTGCCAGCAGCCCCCTAGGGAGCTCCTACAATGAGCAGTTCTTC. Using reference TRBV11-1 and TRBJ2-1 for the parts outside the CDR3, the full variable domain is EAEVAQSPRYKITEKSQAVAFWCDPISGHATLYWYRQILGQGPELLVQFQDESVVDDSQLPKDRFSAERLKGVDSTLKIQPAELGDSAMYLCASSPLGSSYNEQFFGPGTRLTVL.

The rearrangement links TRBV19 to TRBJ1-2; D gene ambiguous. Trimming stripped 3 bases from V and 0 bases from J, with 11 bases between. The CDR3 length is 15 residues. The V gene's germline CDR1 is LNHDA and CDR2 SQIVND (reference sequence). The CDR3 DNA reads as TGTGCCAGTAGTATCGAAGACGGAGCTAACTATGGCTACACCTTC. Amino acid sequence: CASSIEDGANYGYTF.

The rearrangement uses TRBV27 and TRBJ1-5; 9 nucleotides agree with TRBD1. The germline V gene encodes CDR1 MNHEY and CDR2 SMNVEV (reference sequence). The CDR3 is 14 residues long. V shed 5 bases and J 4 bases; nucleotides not matched to a gene: 3. CDR3: CASSEGQGNQPQHF. CDR3 DNA: TGTGCCAGCAGTGAGGGACAGGGTAATCAGCCCCAGCATTTT.

The chain combines TRBV25-1 with TRBJ1-6, with D possibly TRBD1 on 5 matching bases. Trimming took off 3 bases at V and 11 bases at J, with 14 bases between the two ends. The CDR3 runs to 14 residues. Germline V lookup: CDR1 MGHDK, CDR2 SYGVNS. The CDR3 DNA is TGTGCCAGCAGTGAGCCAGGAACAGGCGCACCCCTCCACTTT. It translates to CASSEPGTGAPLHF.

The V gene is TRBV9, the J gene TRBJ2-3; 8 nucleotides line up with TRBD2. The CDR3 spans 16 residues. Germline values: CDR1 SGDLS, CDR2 YYNGEE. Germline trimming cut 0 bases from V and 2 bases from J; bases unmatched to any gene: 5. Written as DNA, the CDR3 is TGTGCCAGCAGCGTAGTGAGCGGGAGTACCACAGATACGCAGTATTTT. Its protein product is CASSVVSGSTTDTQYF.

This chain joins TRBV15 and TRBJ2-3; D call uncertain. Trimming removed 2 bases at V and 3 bases at J, with 9 bases between. This CDR3 is built from 14 residues. Germline-derived CDR1 and CDR2 are LNHNV and YYDKDF (reference sequence). CDR3 loop: CATSRRGRTDTQYF. The CDR3 coding sequence is TGTGCCACCAGCAGACGCGGCCGGACAGATACGCAGTATTTT.

The gene calls are TRBV5-1 and TRBJ2-1; 8 nucleotides agree with TRBD2. Trimming removed 0 bases from V and 6 bases from J; junction bases left unmatched: 8. The CDR3 has 16 residues. Germline V gives CDR1 SGHRS, CDR2 YFSETQ. CDR3 amino acids: CASSLGLPAGGNEQFF. CDR3 in DNA: TGCGCCAGCAGCTTGGGTCTTCCGGCGGGAGGCAATGAGCAGTTCTTC.

The rearrangement uses TRBV2 and TRBJ1-6, with D possibly TRBD1 on 6 matching bases. The length of the CDR3 is 13 residues. Germline CDR1 reads SNHLY; CDR2 reads FYNNEI. With 4 bases removed from V and 11 bases from J, the gap between germline ends came to 12 bases. The CDR3 nucleotides are TGTGCCAGCAGTGGTCAGGGGCCGCCACCCCTCCACTTT. It is translated as CASSGQGPPPLHF.